This T cell receptor beta chain was retrieved from a study of T cells in Graves' hyperthyroidism and ophthalmopathy. Study-level findings and limits: Expanded thyroid clonotypes (above 0.001) were mostly also found in blood.

Template material for amplifying TCR beta CDR3 regions consisted of RNA transcripts. Initially, a first-round RT-PCR of the TCR CDR3 employed the HTBI primer set. TCRdb re-derived calls from the multiplex PCR reads in MiXCR, one entry per CDR3 protein. The repertoire holds about 290,000 distinct CDR3 sequences, with roughly 15% as singletons. The CDR3 length is 15 residues. Trimming shortened V by 4 bases and J by 3 bases, and 12 bases separated the two germline ends. Germline CDR1 and CDR2: SNHLY and FYNNEI. This clonotype was recorded many times. The antigen is undetermined. This sequence originates from a woman aged 45-60 years with Graves' hyperthyroidism that later progressed to Graves' ophthalmopathy. Material: blood. The chain is built from TRBV2 and TRBJ1-4; possibly TRBD1 for D (5 bases). The DNA for the CDR3 is TGTGCCAGCAGTGGAACGCAGGGACCTAATGAAAAACTGTTTTTT. Protein: CASSGTQGPNEKLFF.